Each of the 21 T cell receptor beta chains below was sequenced from the same sample in a study of Graves' ophthalmopathy and Graves' hyperthyroidism. RNA transcripts were the template, and TCR beta CDR3 regions were amplified from them. After a first-round RT-PCR with HTBI primers, a second-round multiplex PCR was run. TCRdb analysed the multiplex PCR reads with MiXCR anew, one entry per CDR3 protein. In the table there are about 380,000 distinct CDR3 sequences, 15% of which are singletons. Sequenced material: peripheral blood. The receptors shown here come from a woman aged 18 to 35 with stable Graves' hyperthyroidism.

There are many counts of this clonotype. The gene calls are TRBV28 and TRBJ2-7, with D hard to call. With 2 bases removed from V and 1 base from J, the gap between germline ends came to 9 bases. Germline CDR1 and CDR2: MDHEN and SYDVKM. The CDR3 spans 14 residues. In nucleotides, the CDR3 is TGTGCCAGCAGTTTAGGGTCGCTGTCCTACGAGCAGTACTTC. Translating it yields CASSLGSLSYEQYF.

The sample holds many counts of this clonotype. The chain combines TRBV6-2 or TRBV6-3 with TRBJ1-5; weak D call: TRBD1 (5 bases). The length of the CDR3 is 14 residues. V dropped 2 bases and J dropped 4 bases, with 9 bases sitting between them. CDR1 and CDR2 from the germline V gene are MNHEY and SVGEGT. The CDR3 DNA reads as TGTGCCAGCAGTTACAAGGGGCCTAATCAGCCCCAGCATTTT. Translated, it gives CASSYKGPNQPQHF.

This clonotype appeared many times. The chain employs TRBV28 and TRBJ2-5; D could derive from TRBD1 or TRBD2 (6 bases each). CDR3 length: 16 residues. V was cut by 7 bases and J by 1 base, with 19 bases left in between. From germline, CDR1 is MDHEN and CDR2 SYDVKM. As DNA, the CDR3 is TGTGCCAGCACCCCCAGGATGGGGGGCGGCCAAGAGACCCAGTACTTC. Its protein product is CASTPRMGGGQETQYF.

This clonotype came up many times. The V and J genes are TRBV7-3 and TRBJ2-5; D uncertain. The V end lost 5 bases, the J end lost 1 base, and 20 bases lay between the germline ends. The CDR3 is 17 amino acids. In germline, CDR1 is SGHTA, CDR2 FQGTGA. The CDR3 spells CASSLRVRNGVQETQYF. CDR3 sequence (DNA): TGTGCCAGCAGCCTAAGGGTCCGCAATGGGGTCCAAGAGACCCAGTACTTC.

This clonotype has ten or more counts. This chain uses TRBV11-2 with TRBJ2-3, with TRBD2 identical over 11 bases. Per the germline V gene, CDR1 is SGHAT and CDR2 is FQNNGV. Trimming removed 5 bases from V and 4 bases from J; junction bases left unmatched: 8. The CDR3 is 16 residues long. CDR3 protein: CASSTRLAGLPDTQYF. CDR3 sequence (DNA): TGTGCCAGCAGCACCAGACTAGCGGGGCTCCCAGATACGCAGTATTTT.

This clonotype was seen many times. This chain links TRBV6-1 with TRBJ1-6, with 8 bases identical to TRBD1. V lost 6 bases, J lost 5 bases, and 9 bases stayed unmatched. Germline assignment: CDR1 MNHNS and CDR2 SASEGT. CDR3 length: 16 amino acids. DNA for the CDR3: TGTGCCAGCAGCTCACCCAGGACAGGGAATAATTCACCCCTCCACTTT. Translating gives CASSSPRTGNNSPLHF.

DNA of the CDR3: TGTGCCAGCAGCGTTGGGACAAACTCTGGGGCCAACGTCCTGACTTTC. This gives the protein CASSVGTNSGANVLTF. The chain joins TRBV9 to TRBJ2-6; D is perhaps TRBD1 (6 bases). Per the germline V gene, CDR1 is SGDLS and CDR2 is YYNGEE. The CDR3 runs to 16 residues. Trimming left V 2 bases short and J 0 bases short, with 9 bases between.

This clonotype appeared many times. At one end, the junction sequence differs from germline, possibly due to a read error. This chain joins TRBV24-1 and TRBJ1-2; D not certain. This CDR3 is 12 amino acids long. Germline V gene lookup returns CDR1 KGHDR and CDR2 SFDVKD. The CDR3 loop is CATSSGVYSYTF. CDR3 bases: TGTGCCACCAGTAGTGGGGTCTATAGCTACACCTTC.

V usage is TRBV6-2 or TRBV6-3 and J usage is TRBJ2-7; D perhaps matches TRBD2 (6 bases). The ends were cut back, 2 bases at V and 2 bases at J, with 13 bases in the middle. Germline V gives CDR1 MNHEY, CDR2 SVGEGT. This CDR3 region has 15 residues. CDR3 nucleotides: TGTGCCAGCAGTTACAAGCGGCGGGGAACCTACGAGCAGTACTTC. Its translation: CASSYKRRGTYEQYF.

This clonotype was recorded at least ten times. The chain combines TRBV6-2 or TRBV6-3 with TRBJ2-7; 9 positions match TRBD1. The CDR3 consists of 16 residues. CDR1 MNHEY and CDR2 SVGEGT come from the germline V gene. V shed 6 bases and J 4 bases; nucleotides not matched to a gene: 13. The CDR3 sequence is CASSVTGTGLRYEQYF. The CDR3 DNA follows: TGTGCCAGCAGCGTGACTGGGACAGGGTTGAGGTACGAGCAGTACTTC.

This clonotype has at least ten counts. The chain joins TRBV5-6 to TRBJ1-1; 7 bases fit TRBD1. V shed 1 base, J shed 8 bases, and the junction held 8 bases outside the gene matches. CDR3 length: 14 residues. Per germline, CDR1 SGHDT and CDR2 YYEEEE. The CDR3, as DNA: TGTGCCAGCAGCTTGCTCACACAGGGGCGGGAAGCTTTCTTT. This sequence encodes CASSLLTQGREAFF.

This clonotype has a count of ten or more. The J gene is TRBJ1-1, the V gene TRBV7-2; 9 nucleotides align to TRBD1. This CDR3 contains 15 residues. The V gene end was trimmed by 1 base and the J gene end by 7 bases; junction bases not matched to a gene: 7. Germline-derived CDR1 and CDR2 are SGHTA and FQGNSA. The CDR3 protein is CASSLGHPGQGEAFF. CDR3 bases: TGTGCCAGCAGCTTAGGGCACCCGGGACAGGGTGAAGCTTTCTTT.

The table lists this clonotype with many counts. This rearrangement joins TRBV29-1 to TRBJ1-2, with D perhaps matching TRBD1 (5 bases). Germline V gene data show CDR1 as SQVTM and CDR2 as ANQGSEA. V was trimmed by 6 bases and J by 4 bases, leaving 15 bases between them. The length of the CDR3 is 13 residues. Written as DNA, the CDR3 is TGCAGCGTCGCCCAGGGATTGGGCTATGGCTACACCTTC. This codes for CSVAQGLGYGYTF.

This clonotype was detected ten times or more. The rearrangement joins TRBV19 to TRBJ2-4; D is unclear. The V end was cut by 4 bases, the J end by 7 bases, with 11 bases between. CDR3 length equals 13 residues. Germline CDR1 is LNHDA and CDR2 is SQIVND (reference sequence). The CDR3 region is CASSRGTWNIQYF. CDR3 in DNA: TGTGCCAGTAGTAGGGGAACCTGGAACATTCAGTACTTC.

This clonotype was counted ten times or more. The chain couples TRBV6-5 to TRBJ2-7; 7 bases fit TRBD1. This CDR3 spans 13 amino acids. Losses at the gene ends were 8 bases for V and 5 bases for J; bases not matched to a gene: 9. CDR1 and CDR2 (germline): MNHEY, SVGAGI. The CDR3: CASPRQGEDEQYF. CDR3 coding DNA: TGTGCCAGCCCACGACAGGGTGAAGACGAGCAGTACTTC.

This clonotype was seen many times. The gene calls are TRBV5-1 and TRBJ2-7, with 8 bases fitting TRBD1. Germline lookup yields CDR1 SGHRS and CDR2 YFSETQ. V lost 0 bases to trimming and J lost 3 bases; unmatched junction nucleotides: 8. CDR3 length: 16 residues. CDR3 nucleotide sequence: TGCGCCAGCAGCTTGGTGACGGGACAGGAGGTCTACGAGCAGTACTTC. Translating it yields CASSLVTGQEVYEQYF.

Many counts were recorded for this clonotype. The chain joins TRBV28 to TRBJ1-1; D gene ambiguous. The CDR3 is 13 amino acids. Germline V CDR1 and CDR2: MDHEN, SYDVKM. V was trimmed by 6 bases and J by 4 bases, leaving 12 bases between them. CDR3 loop: CASSPALFTEAFF. CDR3 coding DNA: TGTGCCAGCAGCCCGGCTCTATTCACTGAAGCTTTCTTT.

This clonotype was seen at least ten times. The chain links TRBV12-3 or TRBV12-4 to TRBJ2-7; TRBD1 agrees at 7 bases. There are 14 residues in the CDR3. With 2 bases clipped from V and 2 bases from J, the junction kept 3 bases outside the gene matches. DNA of the CDR3: TGTGCCAGCAGTTTATCACAGGGGCCCTACGAGCAGTACTTC. Translated, it gives CASSLSQGPYEQYF.

At least ten counts were recorded for this clonotype. The rearrangement links TRBV6-1 to TRBJ2-5; 9 nucleotides match TRBD1. The CDR3 has 13 amino acids. The trim removed 6 bases at V and 5 bases at J, leaving 4 bases unmatched. Germline V gene lookup returns CDR1 MNHNS and CDR2 SASEGT. Here the CDR3 reads CASRTGGLETQYF. The DNA of the CDR3 is TGTGCCAGCAGAACAGGGGGCTTGGAGACCCAGTACTTC.

Note on this clonotype: A much more abundant neighbour one base away suggests this may be a read error. The V gene is TRBV7-2, the J gene TRBJ2-5; TRBD1 agrees at 9 bases. The germline V gene has CDR1 SGHTA and CDR2 FQGNSA. This CDR3 has 14 amino acids. CDR3 DNA sequence: TGTGCCATCAGCTTGCGACAGGGGGGAGTGACCCAGTACTTC. This gives the protein CAISLRQGGVTQYF.

The sample holds many counts of this clonotype. V gene TRBV6-5 combines with J gene TRBJ1-2, with a weak D call TRBD1 (5 bases). CDR3 length equals 14 residues. V shed 0 bases and J shed 7 bases, with 12 bases lying between them. CDR1 MNHEY and CDR2 SVGAGI come from the germline V gene. The CDR3 DNA reads as TGTGCCAGCAGTTACTCGACGGGACGAGTTGGCTACACCTTC. It is translated as CASSYSTGRVGYTF.